This entry lists 32 T cell receptor beta chains sequenced from one sample in a study of vaccination effects on CD4 cells after COVID-19. These receptors' antigens are unknown. Viral peptide pool expansion of antigen-specific CD4+ T cells preceded sequencing in the ViraFEST assay. Upon completion of about ten days in culture, CD4+ T cells were isolated. According to PCR results, the person was infected with SARS-CoV-2 between March and December 2020. The table came from immunoSEQ multiplex PCR; TCRdb's copy has only in-frame clones and leaves some out. This sample has nearly 45,000 clones, with about three quarters found just once. The specimen comprised CD4+ T cells from PBMCs cultured with a peptide pool, sampled before COVID-19 vaccination. These receptor sequences come from a human donor who had a prior SARS-CoV-2 infection.

This clone was seen a few times. The V and J genes are TRBV19 and TRBJ2-7; 8 bases are a match to TRBD1. V trimming: 2 bases; J trimming: 7 bases; junction bases outside the gene matches: 13. This CDR3 contains 16 residues. Germline V gives CDR1 LNHDA, CDR2 SQIVND (reference sequence). CDR3 coding DNA: TGTGCCAGTAGTATAAGTGTACGGCAGGGGGCGGAGGAGCAGTACTTC. It encodes CASSISVRQGAEEQYF. Full variable domain (rest looked up from reference TRBV19 and TRBJ2-7): DGGITQSPKYLFRKEGQNVTLSCEQNLNHDAMYWYRQDPGQGLRLIYYSQIVNDFQKGDIAEGYSVSREKKESFPLTVTSAQKNPTAFYLCASSISVRQGAEEQYFGPGTRLTVT.

V is TRBV7-8 and J is TRBJ1-2, with D maybe TRBD1 (5 bases). Germline lookup yields CDR1 SGHVS and CDR2 FQNEAQ. Deletions cut 3 bases from V and 1 base from J, with 12 bases between. The length of the CDR3 is 15 residues. CDR3 in amino acids: CASSLGDFFNYGYTF. CDR3 sequence (DNA): TGTGCCAGCAGCTTGGGGGACTTCTTTAACTATGGCTACACCTTC.

V gene TRBV30 combines with J gene TRBJ1-5; 8 bases align to TRBD1. Germline V gene sequence: CDR1 GTSNPN, CDR2 SVGIG (reference sequence). V lost 2 bases and J lost 6; bases outside the gene matches: 6. CDR3 length: 14 residues. The DNA for the CDR3 is TGTGCCTGGAGTCAAGGGACAGGCGGTCAGCCCCAGCATTTT. This encodes CAWSQGTGGQPQHF.

The chain combines TRBV3-1 (or the pseudogene TRBV3-2) with TRBJ1-1, with 11 bases aligning to TRBD1. Germline values: CDR1 LGHDT, CDR2 YNNKEL (reference sequence). V lost 1 base, J lost 11 bases, and 12 bases stayed unmatched. The CDR3 length is 16 residues. CDR3 bases: TGTGCCAGCAGCCAAGCCGGCGGGACAGGGGGACTATCTGCTTTCTTT. Encoded protein: CASSQAGGTGGLSAFF.

The chain employs TRBV5-1 and TRBJ2-1; D may correspond to TRBD1 or TRBD2 (5 bases each). V dropped 4 bases and J dropped 7 bases, with 15 bases sitting between them. The CDR3 totals 14 residues. Germline V gives CDR1 SGHRS, CDR2 YFSETQ. The CDR3 loop is CASSPGPPSNEQFF. DNA for the CDR3: TGCGCCAGCAGCCCGGGGCCTCCAAGTAATGAGCAGTTCTTC.

In its sample, this clone was seen a few times. The chain combines TRBV12-3 or TRBV12-4 with TRBJ2-2; maybe TRBD2 (5 bases). The CDR3 length is 12 residues. Trimming pared 6 bases from V and 3 bases from J, leaving 5 bases between. CDR3 nucleotides: TGTGCCAGCAGGCGGGACACCGGGGAGCTGTTTTTT. Translating gives CASRRDTGELFF.

The chain recombines TRBV28 with TRBJ2-3; D unclear. Trimming removed 5 bases from V and 2 bases from J, with 14 bases in between. CDR3 length: 15 residues. The germline CDR1 and CDR2 sequences are MDHEN and SYDVKM. The CDR3 is CASSDRAPPTDTQYF. CDR3 DNA: TGTGCCAGCAGTGACCGCGCGCCCCCCACAGATACGCAGTATTTT.

The chain has TRBV5-1 and TRBJ2-1, with a tentative D call TRBD2 (6 bases). Trimming took off 1 base at V and 5 bases at J, with 7 bases between the two ends. This CDR3 is built from 13 residues. Germline V gives CDR1 SGHRS, CDR2 YFSETQ. CDR3 sequence: CASSLWGDNEQFF. For the CDR3, the DNA is TGCGCCAGCAGCTTGTGGGGGGACAATGAGCAGTTCTTC.

This clone has just a few counts. One end of the junction fails to match germline, which may point to a read error. The CDR3, as DNA: TGTGCTAGCAGCTTAGCCGGGAGGAGAGGACAGGGGGCTTGCAATGAGCAGTTCTTC. It is translated as CASSLAGRRGQGACNEQFF. The chain combines TRBV7-7 with TRBJ2-1, with 11 bases identical to TRBD1. This CDR3 has 19 amino acids. The germline V gene has CDR1 SSHAT and CDR2 FNYEAQ (reference sequence).

The chain couples TRBV27 to TRBJ1-4, with no clear D. This CDR3 region has 12 residues. V gave up 2 bases and J gave up 6 bases, with 4 bases separating them. CDR1 and CDR2 from the germline V gene are MNHEY and SMNVEV (reference sequence). The DNA for the CDR3 is TGTGCCAGCAGTTTAGGGCATGAAAAACTGTTTTTT. It encodes CASSLGHEKLFF.

The rearrangement links TRBV5-1 to TRBJ1-2, with a tentative D call TRBD1 (5 bases). The CDR3 is 15 residues long. Trimming stripped 2 bases from V and 4 bases from J, with 15 bases between. Germline V CDR1 and CDR2: SGHRS, YFSETQ. The CDR3 DNA sequence: TGCGCCAGCAGCTTAGAGGACGGGGGGGGCTATGGCTACACCTTC. Protein sequence: CASSLEDGGGYGYTF.

The chain employs TRBV19 and TRBJ2-3, with D unresolved. CDR1 LNHDA and CDR2 SQIVND come from the germline V gene (reference sequence). Trimming took off 3 bases at V and 3 bases at J, with 7 bases between the two ends. The CDR3 consists of 13 residues. CDR3 region: CASSMSRTDTQYF. The CDR3 region has the DNA TGTGCCAGTAGTATGTCGAGAACAGATACGCAGTATTTT.

The chain couples TRBV5-4 to TRBJ1-4; 9 bases map to TRBD1. V lost 2 bases, J lost 8 bases, and 1 base stayed unmatched. The germline V gene encodes CDR1 SGHNT and CDR2 YYREEE (reference sequence). The CDR3 totals 13 residues. The CDR3 bases are TGTGCCAGCAGCTTCGACAGGGGGGAAAAACTGTTTTTT. Its protein product is CASSFDRGEKLFF.

This clone appeared a single time. The chain has TRBV9 and TRBJ2-3; a weak D match, TRBD1 (5 bases). The length of the CDR3 is 14 residues. Germline CDR1 and CDR2: SGDLS and YYNGEE. The V and J ends lost 2 bases and 6 bases respectively, with 13 bases between them. CDR3 in DNA: TGTGCCAGCAGCGTCCAGGGATTGGCGGATACGCAGTATTTT. It is translated as CASSVQGLADTQYF.

CDR3 residues: CASSFSGISGANVLTF. The CDR3 DNA sequence: TGTGCCAGCAGCTTCTCGGGGATCTCTGGGGCCAACGTCCTGACTTTC. The chain links TRBV11-3 to TRBJ2-6, with D possibly being TRBD2 (5 bases). In germline, CDR1 is SGHNT, CDR2 YENEEA. Trimming took off 3 bases at V and 0 bases at J, with 9 bases between the two ends. The CDR3 consists of 16 residues.

The rearrangement uses TRBV2 and TRBJ1-5; maybe TRBD1 (5 bases). The CDR3 consists of 14 residues. The V gene lost 7 bases and the J gene lost 1 base, with 11 bases spanning the gap. Looked up from germline, CDR1 is SNHLY and CDR2 is FYNNEI. CDR3 amino acids: CASTKGRSNQPQHF. The CDR3, as DNA: TGTGCCAGCACTAAGGGGCGAAGCAATCAGCCCCAGCATTTT.

Here the CDR3 reads CASGGPGRTDTQYF. CDR3 nucleotide sequence: TGCGCCAGCGGGGGGCCGGGGCGCACAGATACGCAGTATTTT. The chain employs TRBV5-1 and TRBJ2-3; either TRBD1 or TRBD2 may fit D (6 bases each). Germline CDR1 and CDR2: SGHRS and YFSETQ. V lost 7 bases and J 1 base, leaving 13 bases between the germline ends. CDR3 length equals 14 residues.

This sequence joins TRBV5-1 and TRBJ1-6; no definite D call. Germline loops: CDR1 SGHRS, CDR2 YFSETQ. This CDR3 region has 17 residues. Between the trimmed V and J ends, which lost 0 bases and 7 bases, there was a span of 17 bases. CDR3 bases: TGCGCCAGCAGCTTGGCTAACTGGTCCAGCCGCAATTCACCCCTCCACTTT. The encoded protein is CASSLANWSSRNSPLHF. Based on the CDR3 plus reference TRBV5-1 and TRBJ1-6, the full variable domain is KAGVTQTPRYLIKTRGQQVTLSCSPISGHRSVSWYQQTPGQGLQFLFEYFSETQRNKGNFPGRFSGRQFSNSRSEMNVSTLELGDSALYLCASSLANWSSRNSPLHFGNGTRLTVT.

The chain combines TRBV7-3 with TRBJ2-3; the match to TRBD2 covers 11 bases. Trimming removed 4 bases from V and 6 bases from J; junction bases left unmatched: 6. This CDR3 contains 15 residues. Looked up from germline, CDR1 is SGHTA and CDR2 is FQGTGA. CDR3 nucleotide sequence: TGTGCCAGCAGCTGGACTAGCGGGCCAGAGGATACGCAGTATTTT. This translates into CASSWTSGPEDTQYF.

Only one count was recorded for this clone. The rearrangement uses TRBV2 and TRBJ2-3; 8 bases are a match to TRBD2. The trim removed 6 bases at V and 4 bases at J, leaving 3 bases unmatched. The CDR3 runs to 13 residues. Germline CDR1 reads SNHLY; CDR2 reads FYNNEI. The CDR3 nucleotides read TGTGCCAGCAGCCCCGGGGGGGCAGATACGCAGTATTTT. It is translated as CASSPGGADTQYF.

This chain uses TRBV3-1 (or the pseudogene TRBV3-2) with TRBJ2-5; D is uncertain. The CDR3 is 14 amino acids. Between the trimmed V and J ends, which lost 1 base and 1 base, there was a span of 7 bases. Per the germline V gene, CDR1 is LGHDT and CDR2 is YNNKEL (reference sequence). CDR3 nucleotide sequence: TGTGCCAGCAGCCAAGGTTTTACCCAAGAGACCCAGTACTTC. Translating gives CASSQGFTQETQYF.

The chain carries TRBV6-5 and TRBJ1-4, with unresolved D. Trimming took 2 bases from V and 0 from J, leaving 10 bases between them. The CDR3 is 16 amino acids. Germline CDR1 reads MNHEY; CDR2 reads SVGAGI. The chain's CDR3 is CASSYQLTTTNEKLFF. The CDR3 bases are TGTGCCAGCAGTTACCAATTGACAACAACTAATGAAAAACTGTTTTTT.

This clone was picked up a small number of times. This chain links TRBV6-5 with TRBJ2-1; the D gene is possibly TRBD2 (6 bases). CDR1 and CDR2 from the germline V gene are MNHEY and SVGAGI. Trimming shortened V by 7 bases and J by 4 bases, and 14 bases separated the two germline ends. The CDR3 extends over 14 amino acids. CDR3 residues: CASTRDLPYNEQFF. The CDR3 DNA reads TGTGCCAGCACCCGGGACTTACCATACAATGAGCAGTTCTTC.

This clone occurred once. One end of the junction varies from germline; a read error may be responsible. The gene calls are TRBV7-7 and TRBJ2-1; 12 positions match TRBD2. From germline, CDR1 is SSHAT and CDR2 FNYEAQ (reference sequence). CDR3 size: 15 residues. The CDR3 spells CASSPSGGASNEQFF. The CDR3 coding sequence is TGTGCTAGCAGCCCTAGCGGGGGGGCGTCCAATGAGCAGTTCTTC. Using reference TRBV7-7 and TRBJ2-1 for the parts outside the CDR3, the full variable domain is GAGVSQSPRYKVTKRGQDVTLRCDPISSHATLYWYQQALGQGPEFLTYFNYEAQPDKSGLPSDRFSAERPEGSISTLTIQRTEQRDSAMYRCASSPSGGASNEQFFGPGTRLTVL.

The V and J genes are TRBV4-2 and TRBJ2-5; 8 nucleotides agree with TRBD1. Germline-derived CDR1 and CDR2 are LGHNA and YNFKEQ. Trimming removed 6 bases from V and 2 bases from J; junction bases left unmatched: 5. The CDR3 loop spans 14 amino acids. The CDR3 reads CASSYGQGQETQYF. The CDR3 nucleotides read TGTGCCAGCAGTTATGGACAGGGTCAAGAGACCCAGTACTTC.

The CDR3 DNA follows: TGTGCCCTCAGACCCGGGGAGCTCGGGAGCTACACCTTC. The encoded protein is CALRPGELGSYTF. The rearrangement uses TRBV2 and TRBJ1-2; D not resolved. Germline V gene data show CDR1 as SNHLY and CDR2 as FYNNEI. V was pared by 11 bases and J by 9 bases, with 22 bases between. This CDR3 is 13 amino acids long.

This clone was detected once. This rearrangement joins TRBV4-3 to TRBJ1-6; 9 nucleotides align to TRBD1. With V trimmed by 4 bases and J by 8 bases, 6 bases remained unmatched. CDR3 length: 15 amino acids. Germline loops: CDR1 LGHNA, CDR2 YSLEER. DNA for the CDR3: TGCGCCAGCAGCCCCATTGACAGGGGGTATTCACCCCTCCACTTT. This translates into CASSPIDRGYSPLHF.

This clone was found a few times. The rearrangement uses TRBV6-6 and TRBJ1-3, with TRBD1 matching 7 bases. Germline trimming cut 2 bases from V and 4 bases from J; bases unmatched to any gene: 5. The CDR3 is made up of 15 amino acids. Germline V CDR1 and CDR2: MNHNY, SVGAGI (reference sequence). The CDR3 DNA is TGTGCCAGCAGTTACCCGGGACAGCCAGGAAACACCATATATTTT. Protein sequence: CASSYPGQPGNTIYF.

This chain joins TRBV7-2 and TRBJ2-1; 12 positions agree with TRBD2. V was clipped by 5 bases and J by 9 bases; unmatched bases: 8. Germline CDR1 and CDR2: SGHTA and FQGNSA. The CDR3 runs to 15 residues. The CDR3 nucleotides read TGTGCCAGCAGCCACCGACTAGCGGGAGCCCCTGAGCAGTTCTTC. Translated: CASSHRLAGAPEQFF. Full variable domain (rest looked up from reference TRBV7-2 and TRBJ2-1): GAGVSQSPSNKVTEKGKDVELRCDPISGHTALYWYRQSLGQGLEFLIYFQGNSAPDKSGLPSDRFSAERTGGSVSTLTIQRTQQEDSAVYLCASSHRLAGAPEQFFGPGTRLTVL.

The chain recombines TRBV4-1 with TRBJ1-1; D uncertain. Looked up from germline, CDR1 is MGHRA and CDR2 is YSYEKL. Trimming removed 1 base at V and 9 bases at J, with 21 bases between. The CDR3 length is 16 residues. CDR3 sequence reads: CASSQGLFLVGVKAFF. DNA for the CDR3: TGCGCCAGCAGCCAAGGGTTATTTTTGGTGGGAGTGAAAGCTTTCTTT.

The rearrangement uses TRBV2 and TRBJ1-4, with TRBD1 as a possible D gene (6 bases). V lost 6 bases, J lost 1 base, and 12 bases lay in between. The length of the CDR3 is 15 residues. CDR1 and CDR2 from the germline V gene are SNHLY and FYNNEI. The CDR3 loop reads CASRENRVTNEKLFF. The CDR3 nucleotides read TGTGCCAGCAGGGAGAACAGGGTAACTAATGAAAAACTGTTTTTT.

Ten or more counts support this clone. This chain links TRBV2 with TRBJ2-7, with TRBD1 identical over 9 bases. This CDR3 spans 10 amino acids. Germline lookup yields CDR1 SNHLY and CDR2 FYNNEI. V lost 8 bases to trimming and J lost 12 bases; unmatched junction nucleotides: 5. The CDR3 nucleotides read TGTGCCAGCGGGGGACAGGGACCGTACTTC. It yields the protein CASGGQGPYF.